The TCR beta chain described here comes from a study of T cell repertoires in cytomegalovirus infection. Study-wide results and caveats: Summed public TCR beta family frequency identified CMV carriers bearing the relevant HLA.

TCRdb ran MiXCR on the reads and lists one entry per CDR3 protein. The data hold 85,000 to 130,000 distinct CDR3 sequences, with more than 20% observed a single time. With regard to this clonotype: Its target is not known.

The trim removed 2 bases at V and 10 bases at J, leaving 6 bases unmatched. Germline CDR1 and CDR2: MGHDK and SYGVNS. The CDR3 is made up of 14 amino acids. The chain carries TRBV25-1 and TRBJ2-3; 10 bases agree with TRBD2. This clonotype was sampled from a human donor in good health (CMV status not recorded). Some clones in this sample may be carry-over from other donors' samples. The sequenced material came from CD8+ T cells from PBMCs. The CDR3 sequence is CASSEERTSGAQYF. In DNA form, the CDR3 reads TGTGCCAGCAGTGAAGAACGGACTAGCGGTGCGCAGTATTTT.